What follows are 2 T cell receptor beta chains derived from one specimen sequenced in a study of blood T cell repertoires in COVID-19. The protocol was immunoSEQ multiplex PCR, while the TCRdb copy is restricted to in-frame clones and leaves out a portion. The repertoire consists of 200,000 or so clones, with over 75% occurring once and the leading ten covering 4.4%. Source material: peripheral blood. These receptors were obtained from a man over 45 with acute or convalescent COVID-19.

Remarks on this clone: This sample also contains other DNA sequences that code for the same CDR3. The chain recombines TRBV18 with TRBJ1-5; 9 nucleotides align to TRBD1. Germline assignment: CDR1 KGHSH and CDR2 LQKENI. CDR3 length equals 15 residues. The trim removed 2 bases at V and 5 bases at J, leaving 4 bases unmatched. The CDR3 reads CASSPGTGNYQPQHF. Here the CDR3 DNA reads TGTGCCAGCTCACCAGGGACAGGGAATTATCAGCCCCAGCATTTT.

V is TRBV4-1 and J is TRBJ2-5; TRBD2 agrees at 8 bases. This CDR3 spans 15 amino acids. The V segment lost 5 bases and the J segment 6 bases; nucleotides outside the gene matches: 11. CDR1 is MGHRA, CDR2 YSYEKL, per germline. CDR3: CASSTIAGSGKTQYF. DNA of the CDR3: TGCGCCAGCAGCACCATAGCGGGGTCGGGAAAGACCCAGTACTTC.